This T cell receptor (beta chain) was documented in a study of T cell responses to AZD1222 COVID-19 vaccine. Germline V lookup: CDR1 MDHEN, CDR2 SYDVKM. V gave up 6 bases and J gave up 5 bases, with 13 bases separating them. CDR3 length: 13 amino acids. General observations from the study: Possibly, clonal diversity was underestimated; donors were largely white British and included more females. Rises in breadth and depth of Spike-specific TCRs came after two AZD1222 doses.

Remarks on this clone: Its cognate antigen is unknown.

Profiled with immunoSEQ multiplex PCR; TCRdb holds only in-frame clones, not every one. The sample includes about 120,000 clones, roughly 90% of them seen just once. The gene calls are TRBV28 and TRBJ1-2, with TRBD1 as a possible D gene (5 bases). The sample here was peripheral blood, taken on day 0 of AZD1222 vaccination. This clonotype was obtained from an adult in good health. Here the CDR3 reads CASSTGRSYGYTF. For the CDR3, the DNA is TGTGCCAGCAGCACGGGACGGAGTTATGGCTACACCTTC.